This passage covers 12 T cell receptor beta chains from one sample sequenced in a study of identical twins. TCRdb recomputed calls from the 5' RACE reads with MiXCR, one row per CDR3 protein. The sample carries 450,000 to 650,000 distinct CDR3 sequences, about 15% recorded once. In addition, the sample was reused for a study of yellow fever vaccine responses in identical twins.

Sequenced input: CD4+ T cells sorted from blood. The receptors derive from a woman in her late teens or twenties in good health.

The DNA of the CDR3 is TGTGCCAGCAGTCTTAATGGGCGGGCATGGGGGACCCAGTACTTC. Protein product: CASSLNGRAWGTQYF. The chain links TRBV27 to TRBJ2-5, with D possibly being TRBD2 (5 bases). This CDR3 has 15 amino acids. The germline V gene encodes CDR1 MNHEY and CDR2 SMNVEV (reference sequence). V was pared by 5 bases and J by 7 bases, with 20 bases between.

The chain couples TRBV6-5 to TRBJ2-7, with D unclear. Per germline, CDR1 MNHEY and CDR2 SVGAGI. Between the trimmed V and J ends, which lost 0 bases and 0 bases, there was a span of 9 bases. This CDR3 comprises 15 residues. CDR3 DNA: TGTGCCAGCAGTTACTCTTTCGGTAACTCCTACGAGCAGTACTTC. It encodes CASSYSFGNSYEQYF.

The rearrangement joins TRBV12-3 or TRBV12-4 to TRBJ2-7, with 15 bases lining up with TRBD2. V dropped 6 bases and J dropped 0; count of bases not matched to a gene: 6. The CDR3 extends over 17 amino acids. The CDR3 loop reads CASRPGTSGRSSYEQYF. The CDR3 DNA sequence: TGTGCCAGCAGGCCCGGGACTAGCGGGAGGTCCTCCTACGAGCAGTACTTC.

This clonotype was seen many times. The rearrangement joins TRBV5-6 to TRBJ2-4; no reliable D call. Trimming left V 4 bases short and J 0 bases short, with 14 bases between. The germline gives CDR1 SGHDT, CDR2 YYEEEE. This CDR3 comprises 16 residues. CDR3 loop: CASSVRINLAKNIQYF. For the CDR3, the DNA is TGTGCCAGCAGCGTGAGAATAAATCTAGCCAAAAACATTCAGTACTTC.

This clonotype came up a few times. The J gene is TRBJ2-1, the V gene TRBV6-1; 7 nucleotides agree with TRBD1. The CDR3 loop spans 15 amino acids. With 7 bases clipped from V and 4 bases from J, the junction kept 10 bases outside the gene matches. In germline, CDR1 is MNHNS, CDR2 SASEGT. The CDR3 sequence: CASTPGQSFYNEQFF. As DNA, the CDR3 is TGTGCCAGCACCCCGGGACAGAGTTTTTACAATGAGCAGTTCTTC.

V gene TRBV10-3 combines with J gene TRBJ2-1; 7 bases align to TRBD2. This CDR3 contains 15 residues. From germline, CDR1 is ENHRY and CDR2 SYGVKD. V lost 3 bases and J lost 4; bases outside the gene matches: 6. Written as DNA, the CDR3 is TGTGCCATCAGTGATATGCGGGGAGGGTACAATGAGCAGTTCTTC. It is translated as CAISDMRGGYNEQFF.

This clonotype was detected many times. The DNA for the CDR3 is TGTGCCAGCAGCTCGGAAAATATCAGGCGGGGCGAGCAGTACTTC. Encoded protein: CASSSENIRRGEQYF. This chain uses TRBV7-2 with TRBJ2-7; a weak D match, TRBD2 (6 bases). Trimming left V 4 bases short and J 6 bases short, with 19 bases between. CDR3 length: 15 residues. Germline V gene sequence: CDR1 SGHTA, CDR2 FQGNSA.

The chain joins TRBV27 to TRBJ1-1; weak D call: TRBD1 (5 bases). Germline assignment: CDR1 MNHEY and CDR2 SMNVEV (reference sequence). CDR3 length: 13 residues. Trimming shortened V by 7 bases and J by 0 bases, and 9 bases separated the two germline ends. The CDR3 protein is CASKGTLNTEAFF. Here the CDR3 DNA reads TGTGCCAGCAAAGGGACCTTGAACACTGAAGCTTTCTTT.

This clonotype was detected ten times or more. V is TRBV28 and J is TRBJ2-1, with 9 bases lining up with TRBD2. The CDR3 is 14 amino acids. Germline V gives CDR1 MDHEN, CDR2 SYDVKM. V lost 3 bases to trimming and J lost 7 bases; unmatched junction nucleotides: 4. The CDR3 DNA follows: TGTGCCAGCAGTTTCGCGGGAGGGCGGAATGAGCAGTTCTTC. Amino acid sequence: CASSFAGGRNEQFF.

The chain uses TRBV12-3 or TRBV12-4 and TRBJ2-1; D gene ambiguous. Between the trimmed V and J ends, which lost 3 bases and 4 bases, there was a span of 10 bases. The CDR3 has 14 residues. In DNA, the CDR3 is TGTGCCAGCAGTTTTCAATACGGGTACAATGAGCAGTTCTTC. Its protein product is CASSFQYGYNEQFF.

The table lists this clonotype with a few counts. The chain uses TRBV27 and TRBJ2-7; 7 positions agree with TRBD1. V trimming: 6 bases; J trimming: 2 bases; junction bases outside the gene matches: 7. Per germline, CDR1 MNHEY and CDR2 SMNVEV (reference sequence). This CDR3 comprises 14 residues. The CDR3: CASRKTGKPYEQYF. CDR3 bases: TGTGCCAGCAGGAAGACAGGGAAACCCTACGAGCAGTACTTC.

V usage is TRBV20-1 and J usage is TRBJ1-6, with D possibly TRBD1 on 5 matching bases. The CDR3 length is 14 residues. Trimming removed 1 base from V and 7 bases from J, with 11 bases in between. Looked up from germline, CDR1 is DFQATT and CDR2 is SNEGSKA (reference sequence). For the CDR3, the DNA is TGCAGTGCTAGAGTAGGCAGGGCCAATTCACCCCTCCACTTT. It codes for CSARVGRANSPLHF.